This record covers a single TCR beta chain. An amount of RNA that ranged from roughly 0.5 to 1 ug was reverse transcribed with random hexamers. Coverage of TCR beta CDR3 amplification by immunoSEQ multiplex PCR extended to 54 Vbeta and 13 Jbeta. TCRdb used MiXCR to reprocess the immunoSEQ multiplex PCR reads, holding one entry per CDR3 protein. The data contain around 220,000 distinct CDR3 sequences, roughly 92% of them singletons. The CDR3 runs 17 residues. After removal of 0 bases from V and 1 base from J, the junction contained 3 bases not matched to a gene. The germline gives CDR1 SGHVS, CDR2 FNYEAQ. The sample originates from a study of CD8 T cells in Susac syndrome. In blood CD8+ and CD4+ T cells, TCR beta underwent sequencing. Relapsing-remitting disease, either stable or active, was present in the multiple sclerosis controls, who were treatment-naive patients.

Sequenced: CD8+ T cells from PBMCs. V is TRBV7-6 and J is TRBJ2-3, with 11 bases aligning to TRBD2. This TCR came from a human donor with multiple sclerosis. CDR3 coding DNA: TGTGCCAGCAGCTTAGCTAGCGGGGGGGAGCGCACAGATACGCAGTATTTT. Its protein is CASSLASGGERTDTQYF.